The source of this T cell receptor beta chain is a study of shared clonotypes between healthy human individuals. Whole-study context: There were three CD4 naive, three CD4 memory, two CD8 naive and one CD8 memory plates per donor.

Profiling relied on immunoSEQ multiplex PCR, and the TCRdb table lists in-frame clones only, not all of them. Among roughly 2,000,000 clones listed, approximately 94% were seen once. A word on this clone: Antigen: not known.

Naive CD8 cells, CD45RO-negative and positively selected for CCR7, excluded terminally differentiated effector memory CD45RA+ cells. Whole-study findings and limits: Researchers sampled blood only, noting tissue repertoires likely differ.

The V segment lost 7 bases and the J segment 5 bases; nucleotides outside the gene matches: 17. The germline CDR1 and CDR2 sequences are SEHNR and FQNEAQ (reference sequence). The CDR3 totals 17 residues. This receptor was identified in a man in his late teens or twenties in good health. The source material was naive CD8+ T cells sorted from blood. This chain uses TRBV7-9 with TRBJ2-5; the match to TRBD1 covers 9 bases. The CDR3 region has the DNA TGTGCCAGCACCGACTCCGGGACAGGGTTCCCAGGGGAGACCCAGTACTTC. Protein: CASTDSGTGFPGETQYF.